The sequence of this T cell receptor beta chain was determined in a study of cytomegalovirus exposure and HLA in healthy donors. The PCR made use of 60 Vbeta and 13 Jbeta primers. The repertoire was sequenced with immunoSEQ multiplex PCR; TCRdb's copy has only in-frame clones and lacks some. Found here are about 150,000 clones, about 80% of them singletons; the top ten hold roughly 4%. All the people who gave samples were healthy bone marrow donors. Whole-study findings and limits: Previously analyzed data showed that most TCR beta V segments were productive at a frequency of about 90% or about 30%. Follow-up analysis later connected one missense variant in DCLRE1C with trimming of TCR beta V- and J-genes. The authors assumed roughly uniform sequencing depth across donors for presence/absence analyses.

Comments on this clone: Its target is not known.

The CDR3 spans 14 residues. CDR1 SGHNT and CDR2 YYREEE come from the germline V gene (reference sequence). The V segment lost 4 bases and the J segment 4 bases; nucleotides outside the gene matches: 8. The chain has TRBV5-4 and TRBJ2-7; 7 bases are shared with TRBD1. Sequencing used PBMCs. This clonotype originated in a woman in her thirties or forties in good health and CMV-seronegative. In nucleotides, the CDR3 is TGTGCCAGCAGCCTAAACGACAGGGCATACGAGCAGTACTTC. As protein: CASSLNDRAYEQYF.